This TCR beta chain was profiled in a study of T cells in Graves' hyperthyroidism and ophthalmopathy. TCR beta CDR3 sequences were amplified from RNA transcripts. The primer set for the first-round RT-PCR of the TCR CDR3 was HTBI. TCRdb independently ran MiXCR on the multiplex PCR reads; one entry per CDR3 protein. The table has over 700,000 distinct CDR3 sequences, 30% to 40% seen once. The CDR3 sequence is 14 residues long. Germline CDR1 and CDR2: SGHTA and FQGNSA. The rearrangement uses TRBV7-2 and TRBJ2-7; D gene ambiguous. The J call is in doubt because the DNA end fits TRBJ2-1 better. This sequence was found in a woman aged 40 to 50 with Graves' hyperthyroidism. Sequencing used blood. The CDR3 DNA reads TGTGCCAGCAGGGGCGGCCAAAGGTCCTACGAGCAGTTCTTC. This encodes CASRGGQRSYEQFF.